The source of this T cell receptor beta chain is a study of Graves' ophthalmopathy and Graves' hyperthyroidism. General study findings and limits: Blood also contained most of the expanded thyroid clonotypes above 0.001 frequency. Ophthalmopathy progression prediction by the model yielded a sensitivity of roughly 67% and a specificity of around 72%. A classifier, a 13-signature model, separated ophthalmopathy from stable hyperthyroidism with approximately 88% sensitivity and about 83% specificity.

Amplifying from RNA transcripts, the study obtained TCR beta CDR3 regions. Following a first-round RT-PCR that used HTBI primers, a second-round multiplex PCR was carried out. From the multiplex PCR reads, TCRdb called clonotypes with MiXCR, one entry per CDR3 protein. The sample lists about 660,000 distinct CDR3 sequences; roughly 41% were seen once. Moderate-to-severe activity, CAS at least 3, NOSPECS at least 4 and duration under 3 months characterized donors with ophthalmopathy. This clonotype was counted at least ten times. What it binds is unknown. Trimming cost V 1 base and J 2 bases, with 12 bases left between them. Germline CDR1 and CDR2: SNHLY and FYNNEI. The CDR3 has 15 amino acids.

The TCR sequence derives from an adult man with Graves' ophthalmopathy. The chain is built from TRBV2 and TRBJ2-7; no clear D. The specimen sequenced was peripheral blood. The CDR3 loop is CASSEGPGRTYEQYF. The CDR3 DNA follows: TGTGCCAGCAGTGAAGGGCCGGGCCGAACCTACGAGCAGTACTTC.